The rows below give T cell receptor beta chains drawn from one sample of a study of T cells in Graves' hyperthyroidism and ophthalmopathy. Each CDR3 protein gets one entry after TCRdb re-called the multiplex PCR reads with MiXCR. The table lists about 680,000 distinct CDR3 sequences, 35% of them singletons, with around 31% in the top ten. The sample consisted of blood. The receptors here all came from a woman between 40 and 55 years old with Graves' hyperthyroidism. CDR3s include the opening cysteine and the closing phenylalanine or tryptophan. Fields, in order: J gene, V gene, clone size, D gene, CDR3 DNA, CDR3 protein. D genes are given only for firm matches. Clone size is not always given. Where it is, it says once, few, many or a class for expanded clones.

>TRBJ1-2|TRBV19|.|.
TGTGCCAGTAGAAGCTCCTCTTCGGGGGCCGGCTACACCTTC
CASRSSSSGAGYTF
>TRBJ1-6|TRBV4-3|.|TRBD1
TGCGCCAGCAGCCAAGTTGGGCTGTCGACAGGGGGATCACCCCTCCACTTT
CASSQVGLSTGGSPLHF
>TRBJ1-5|TRBV7-2|few|.
TGTGCCAGCAGCCGCAGACCCGGGGCCGAGCCCCAGCATTTT
CASSRRPGAEPQHF
>TRBJ1-2|TRBV13|.|.
TGTGCCAGCAGCTTAGGGGGCACTCCTACTCGCTATGGCTACACCTTC
CASSLGGTPTRYGYTF
>TRBJ2-5|TRBV27|.|.
TGTGCCAGCAGTTTATCCGCCCGGGAGACCCAGTACTTC
CASSLSARETQYF
>TRBJ2-5|TRBV9|many|.
TGTGCCAGCAGCGTAGGAAGGGGGGAGACCCAGTACTTC
CASSVGRGETQYF
>TRBJ2-6|TRBV7-9|once|.
TGTGCCAGCAGCTGGGACTTCTCTGGGGCCAACGTCCTGACTTTC
CASSWDFSGANVLTF
>TRBJ1-2|TRBV25-1|.|.
TGTGCCAGCAGACAGGGACCCTATGGCTACACCTTC
CASRQGPYGYTF
>TRBJ2-5|TRBV10-3|few|.
TGTGCCATCAGTGAGGCAGGGCTGGGGGAGACCCAGTACTTC
CAISEAGLGETQYF
>TRBJ2-2|TRBV5-1|.|.
TGTGCCAGCAGCTTGTATCACAGGGGAGGCACCGGGGAGCTGTTTTTT
CASSLYHRGGTGELFF
>TRBJ1-1|TRBV6-6|.|TRBD1
TGTGCCAGCAGATCGGACAGGGGAAACACTGAAGCTTTCTTT
CASRSDRGNTEAFF
>TRBJ1-2|TRBV29-1|many|.
TGCAGCGTTGAAGATCGTTCCTCTAACTATGGCTACACCTTC
CSVEDRSSNYGYTF
>TRBJ1-5|TRBV6-2/TRBV6-3|.|.
TGTGCCAGCAGTTACTTAGGGCCAGAGAATCAGCCCCAGCATTTT
CASSYLGPENQPQHF
>TRBJ2-4|TRBV7-2|few|.
TGTGCCAGCAGCATCGAGGAGAAAAACATTCAGTACTTC
CASSIEEKNIQYF
>TRBJ2-6|TRBV6-6|few|.
TGTGCCAGCAGTTTCCGGGGCTCTGGGGCCAACGTCCTGACTTTC
CASSFRGSGANVLTF
>TRBJ2-7|TRBV29-1|many|.
TGCAGCGTTGAAGTATCCTACGAGCAGTACTTC
CSVEVSYEQYF
>TRBJ1-1|TRBV20-1|many|.
TGCAGTGCCGCTGGACAGAGGAACACTGAAGCTTTCTTT
CSAAGQRNTEAFF
>TRBJ1-5|TRBV4-3|many|.
TGCGCCAGCAGCGTATATGAGAATCAGCCCCAGCATTTT
CASSVYENQPQHF
>TRBJ1-1|TRBV10-3|many|.
TGTGCCAGCTTTGGCAGAGCTGAAGCTTTCTTT
CASFGRAEAFF
>TRBJ1-1|TRBV6-6|.|TRBD1
TGTGCCAGCAGTCGACAGGGGGCGGCTGAAGCTTTCTTT
CASSRQGAAEAFF
>TRBJ1-6|TRBV5-1|.|.
TGCGCCAGCAGCTTCGCAGGGGCCTATAATTCACCCCTCCACTTT
CASSFAGAYNSPLHF
>TRBJ2-7|TRBV28|.|TRBD2
TGTGCCAGCAGTTCCACGACTAGCAACCCAGAATCCTACGAGCAGTACTTC
CASSSTTSNPESYEQYF
>TRBJ2-3|TRBV7-2|.|TRBD2
TGTGCCAGCAGCTTAGCCAAGGGGGGACTAGCGGGCACAGATACGCAGTATTTT
CASSLAKGGLAGTDTQYF
>TRBJ2-7|TRBV29-1|.|.
TGCAGCGGGGGGGACGATTACGAGCAGTGCTTC
CSGGDDYEQCF
>TRBJ1-2|TRBV24-1|many|.
TGTGCCACCAGTGATTGGAAGCAGGGTGGCGGCGGCTACACCTTC
CATSDWKQGGGGYTF
>TRBJ2-7|TRBV4-3|few|TRBD1
TGCGCCAGCAGCCAAGTACAGGGGGCTAATCACGAGCAGTACTTC
CASSQVQGANHEQYF
>TRBJ1-2|TRBV7-2|many|TRBD1
TGTGCCAGCAGCCCAGGGGTAGCGGGGACAGCCGTCTTCAATGGCTACACCTTC
CASSPGVAGTAVFNGYTF
>TRBJ1-1|TRBV6-1|.|.
TGTGCCAGCAGCCACGATTGGGGTAGCGCTTTCTTT
CASSHDWGSAFF
>TRBJ1-6|TRBV20-1|.|.
TGCAGTGCCAGGATTGGAGGGCCATATAGCTCCTATAATTCACCCCTCCACTTT
CSARIGGPYSSYNSPLHF
>TRBJ1-1|TRBV6-5|many|TRBD1
TGTGCCAGCAGCCGTGGACAGGCGAACACTGAAGCTTTCTTT
CASSRGQANTEAFF
>TRBJ2-7|TRBV7-2|.|TRBD1
TGTGCCAGCAGCGGCCGACAGGGGCCTCCCTACGAGCAGTACTTC
CASSGRQGPPYEQYF
>TRBJ2-7|TRBV11-1|.|TRBD1
TGTGCCAGCAGCCGCGGACAGGGGATCTCCTACGAGCAGTACTTC
CASSRGQGISYEQYF
>TRBJ1-3|TRBV7-9|few|TRBD1
TGTGCCAGCAGCTTTCCCGGACAGGAATTTAGTGGAAACACCATATATTTT
CASSFPGQEFSGNTIYF
>TRBJ1-5|TRBV7-2|.|TRBD1
TGTGCCAGCAGCACGGGACAGTCACATAGCAATCAGCCCCAGCATTTT
CASSTGQSHSNQPQHF
>TRBJ2-5|TRBV9|many|.
TGTGCCAGCAGCCCAGCCGGGGCAGGGGAAGAGACCCAGTACTTC
CASSPAGAGEETQYF
>TRBJ1-5|TRBV12-3/TRBV12-4|many|.
TGTGCCAGCACCGACACCAGCAATCAGCCCCAGCATTTT
CASTDTSNQPQHF
>TRBJ1-1|TRBV20-1|.|.
TGCAGTGCTAGAGATACCAGACGTGGGGGCAGTAGGAACACTGAAGCTTTCTTT
CSARDTRRGGSRNTEAFF
>TRBJ2-7|TRBV7-3|.|.
TGTGCCAGCAGACCCAGCCACGGGGACGAGCAGTACTTC
CASRPSHGDEQYF
>TRBJ2-3|TRBV15|.|TRBD1
TGTGCCACCAGCAGGGGACAGGGTGCCACAGATACGCAGTATTTT
CATSRGQGATDTQYF
>TRBJ2-7|TRBV5-4|.|.
TGTGCCAGCAGCTCCCCCGCCGGGGAGCAGTACTTC
CASSSPAGEQYF
>TRBJ2-5|TRBV18|.|.
TGTGCCAGCTCACCACCGGCCTTTCCTGGAGAGACCCAGTACTTC
CASSPPAFPGETQYF
>TRBJ1-3|TRBV7-2|many|.
TGTGCCAGCAGCGTGGTGGGGTCTACTGGAAACACCATATATTTT
CASSVVGSTGNTIYF
>TRBJ2-7|TRBV7-2|many|.
TGTGCCAGCAGCCCGCAAAGGACAAACTACGAGCAGTACTTC
CASSPQRTNYEQYF
>TRBJ2-7|TRBV3-1|many|.
TGTGCCAGCAGCCAGATGACTAGAACCTACGAGCAGTACTTC
CASSQMTRTYEQYF
>TRBJ2-7|TRBV10-1|few|.
TGCGCCAGCAGTGAGCGACTGGATAACCCTAGGGAGCAGTACTTC
CASSERLDNPREQYF
>TRBJ1-1|TRBV19|.|.
TGTGCCAGTAGTACCCCCCAAATGAACACTGAAGCTTTCTTT
CASSTPQMNTEAFF
>TRBJ2-5|TRBV7-9|.|.
TGCGCCAGCAGTCGAGACTGGGGGCAGGGTGAGACCCAGTACTTC
CASSRDWGQGETQYF
>TRBJ1-1|TRBV5-1|many|.
TGCGCCAGCAGCGTACAACAAGGGGGAGAAGCTTTCTTT
CASSVQQGGEAFF